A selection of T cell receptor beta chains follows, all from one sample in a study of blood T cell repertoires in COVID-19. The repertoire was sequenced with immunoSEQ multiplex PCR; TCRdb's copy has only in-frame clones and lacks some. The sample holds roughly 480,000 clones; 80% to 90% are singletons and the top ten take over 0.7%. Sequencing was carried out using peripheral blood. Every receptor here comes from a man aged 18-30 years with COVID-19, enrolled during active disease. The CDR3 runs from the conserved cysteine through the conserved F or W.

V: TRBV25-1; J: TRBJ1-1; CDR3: CASSDPWGGGDEAAFF
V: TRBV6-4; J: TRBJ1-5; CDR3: CARLGIPDGGILGNQPQHF
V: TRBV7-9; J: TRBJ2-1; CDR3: CASSFWTSGSKDEQFF
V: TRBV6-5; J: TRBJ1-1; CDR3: CASRQNTEAFF
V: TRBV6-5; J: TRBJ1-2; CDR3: CASSPRTVYGYTF
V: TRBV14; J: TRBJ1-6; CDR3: CASSPQVLTPLHF
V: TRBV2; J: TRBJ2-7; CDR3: CASRGVYEQYF
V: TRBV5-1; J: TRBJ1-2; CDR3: CASGGQGTSNYGYTF
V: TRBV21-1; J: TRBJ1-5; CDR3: CASSKAYRGRKPQHF
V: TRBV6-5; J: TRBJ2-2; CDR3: CATAGGGMNTGELFF
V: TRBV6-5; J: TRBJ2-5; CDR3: CASGVLETQYF
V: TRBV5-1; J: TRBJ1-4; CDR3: CASSPYLGQDEKLFF
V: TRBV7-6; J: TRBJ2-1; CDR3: CASSLVTDSYNEQFF
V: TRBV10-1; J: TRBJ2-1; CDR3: CASSEFIGSGEGEQFF
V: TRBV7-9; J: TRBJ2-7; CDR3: CASSLEGGQGELLAYEQYF
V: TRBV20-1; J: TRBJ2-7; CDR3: CSASFSRANSYEQYF
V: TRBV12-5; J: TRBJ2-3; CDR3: CASGLVPARTDTQYF
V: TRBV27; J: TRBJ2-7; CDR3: CASRAGGGEQYF
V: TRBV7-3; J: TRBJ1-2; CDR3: CASSSFWGEVSYGYTF
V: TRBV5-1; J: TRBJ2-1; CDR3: CASRGTSGSYNEQFF
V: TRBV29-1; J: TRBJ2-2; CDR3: CSVGLAGGIGELFF
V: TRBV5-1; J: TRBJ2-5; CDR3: CASSIPQGSETQYF
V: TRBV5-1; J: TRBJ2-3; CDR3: CASSLLAGGITSTDTQYF
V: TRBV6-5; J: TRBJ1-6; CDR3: CASSYQIGTPSSPLHF
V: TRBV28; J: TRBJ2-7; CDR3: CASSDRSGASYEQYF
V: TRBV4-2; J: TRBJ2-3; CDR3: CASSQDGSGRTDTQYF
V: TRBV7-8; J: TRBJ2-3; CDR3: CASRPRGVSTDTQYF
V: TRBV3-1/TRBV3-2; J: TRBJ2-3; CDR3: CASSQTGRQTDTQYF
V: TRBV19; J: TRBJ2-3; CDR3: CASSQTGVDTQYF
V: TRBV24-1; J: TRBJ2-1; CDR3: CATSDRRQGSNEQFF
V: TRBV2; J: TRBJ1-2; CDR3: CASSEARSEVDGYTF
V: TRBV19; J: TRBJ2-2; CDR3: CASIQTGPTGELFF
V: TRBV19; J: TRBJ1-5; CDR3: CASRGDSVNQPQHF
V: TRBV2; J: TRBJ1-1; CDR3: CASGGDMNTEAFF